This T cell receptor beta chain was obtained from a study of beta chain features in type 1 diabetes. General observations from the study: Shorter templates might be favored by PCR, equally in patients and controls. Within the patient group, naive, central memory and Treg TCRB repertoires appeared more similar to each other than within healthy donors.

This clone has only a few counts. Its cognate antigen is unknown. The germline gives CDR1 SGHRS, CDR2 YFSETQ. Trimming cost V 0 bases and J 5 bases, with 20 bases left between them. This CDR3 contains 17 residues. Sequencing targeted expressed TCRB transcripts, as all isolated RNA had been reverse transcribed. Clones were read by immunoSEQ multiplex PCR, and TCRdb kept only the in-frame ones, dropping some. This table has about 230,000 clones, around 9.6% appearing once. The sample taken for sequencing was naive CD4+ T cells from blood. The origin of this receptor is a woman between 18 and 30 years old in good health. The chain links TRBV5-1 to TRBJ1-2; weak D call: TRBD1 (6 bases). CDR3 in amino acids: CASSLDSMGHRSYGYTF. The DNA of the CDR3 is TGCGCCAGCAGCTTGGATTCCATGGGACATCGAAGTTATGGCTACACCTTC.